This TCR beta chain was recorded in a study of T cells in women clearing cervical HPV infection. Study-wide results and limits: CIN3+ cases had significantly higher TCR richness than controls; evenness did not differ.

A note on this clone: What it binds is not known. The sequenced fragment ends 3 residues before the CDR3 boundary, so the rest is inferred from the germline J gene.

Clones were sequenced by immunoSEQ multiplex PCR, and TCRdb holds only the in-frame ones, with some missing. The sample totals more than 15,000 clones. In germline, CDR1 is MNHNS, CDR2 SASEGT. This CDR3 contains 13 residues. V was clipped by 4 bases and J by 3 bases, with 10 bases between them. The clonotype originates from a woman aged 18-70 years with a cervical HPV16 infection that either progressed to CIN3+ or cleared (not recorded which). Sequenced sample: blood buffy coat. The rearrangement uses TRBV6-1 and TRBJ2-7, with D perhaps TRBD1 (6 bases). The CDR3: CASSAGQYYEQYF. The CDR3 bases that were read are TGTGCCAGCAGTGCAGGACAGTACTACGAG.